This T cell receptor beta chain was identified during a study of HIV-infected patients and healthy controls. Study results and caveats: The diversity differences were not explained by slight age and sex differences between study cohorts. Healthy controls carried many MAIT alpha-chain CDR3s, while HIV+ repertoires had few.

The CDR3 loop spans 13 amino acids. V lost 2 bases and J 10 bases, leaving 13 bases between the germline ends. The germline gives CDR1 SGHNT, CDR2 YYREEE (reference sequence). Whole blood was used without fractionation, so all unsorted peripheral T cells were included. RNA came from under 3 ml of peripheral blood. Alpha and beta constant-region primers primed reverse transcription of around 500 ng RNA. Each of the alpha and beta chains got its own library through chain-specific third strand synthesis with indices. The cDNA received a 5' RACE adapter containing a random hexamer plus an SP2 sequencing primer site. One entry per CDR3 protein results from TCRdb running MiXCR on the 5' RACE reads. The sample includes roughly 18,000 distinct CDR3 sequences, around 8.2% of them seen just once. Comments on this clonotype: Its target is not known.

The origin of this receptor is an adult in good health. Sequencing was performed on blood. The chain couples TRBV5-4 to TRBJ2-1; D not certain. Here the CDR3 reads CASSFMDRDEQFF. Here the CDR3 DNA reads TGTGCCAGCAGCTTTATGGATAGAGACGAGCAGTTCTTC.